The 21 T cell receptor beta chains reported below all come from one sample, sequenced in a study of T cells in Graves' hyperthyroidism and ophthalmopathy. Template material for amplifying TCR beta CDR3 regions consisted of RNA transcripts. The primer set for the first-round RT-PCR of the TCR CDR3 was HTBI. Each CDR3 protein is one row after TCRdb ran MiXCR on the multiplex PCR reads. Among around 620,000 distinct CDR3 sequences listed, about 43% were seen once. Sequenced sample: peripheral blood or thyroid tissue (not recorded which). The receptors originated from an adult woman with Graves' disease, either hyperthyroidism or ophthalmopathy (not recorded which).

The chain couples TRBV12-3 or TRBV12-4 to TRBJ1-1; D not resolved. The V end lost 8 bases, the J end lost 1 base, and 14 bases lay between the germline ends. There are 14 residues in the CDR3. Written as DNA, the CDR3 is TGTGCCAGCCGCTTCGCGTGGGGGAACACTGAAGCTTTCTTT. Translated: CASRFAWGNTEAFF.

The chain recombines TRBV10-3 with TRBJ1-1; 9 bases map to TRBD1. CDR1 is ENHRY, CDR2 SYGVKD, per germline. V dropped 7 bases and J dropped 2; count of bases not matched to a gene: 8. This CDR3 spans 15 amino acids. For the CDR3, the DNA is TGTGCCATCAACCAACCGGGACAGGGAAACACTGAAGCTTTCTTT. Protein sequence: CAINQPGQGNTEAFF.

This clonotype was counted at least ten times. The CDR3 coding sequence is TGTGCCAGCAGTTTATCTTCGGGACAGGGCGGAGAAAAACTGTTTTTT. This codes for CASSLSSGQGGEKLFF. The genes are TRBV12-3 or TRBV12-4 and TRBJ1-4; 9 bases match TRBD1. CDR3 length: 16 residues. The junction had 9 bases not matched to a gene; V was cut back by 2 bases and J by 8 bases.

This clonotype was recorded at least ten times. V gene TRBV7-6 combines with J gene TRBJ2-7, with 11 bases matching TRBD2. J gave up 2 bases and V 4 bases, and 10 bases lay outside the gene matches. The CDR3 is 17 residues long. The germline CDR1 and CDR2 sequences are SGHVS and FNYEAQ. Written as DNA, the CDR3 is TGTGCCAGCAGCTCCCCCTCCACTAGCGGGAGTACCTACGAGCAGTACTTC. Protein product: CASSSPSTSGSTYEQYF.

Comment on this clonotype: At one of its ends the junction is not consistent with the germline gene, which may arise from a read error. This chain joins TRBV10-3 and TRBJ2-7, with a tentative D call TRBD2 (5 bases). Germline V gene lookup returns CDR1 ENHRY and CDR2 SYGVKD. CDR3 size: 13 residues. CDR3 amino acids: CASSRIEGVEQYF. The CDR3 region has the DNA TGTGCCAGCAGTCGGATAGAGGGTGTCGAGCAGTACTTC.

This clonotype has only a few counts. The chain recombines TRBV6-1 with TRBJ2-7; D uncertain. The CDR3 contains 12 residues. Trimming cost V 5 bases and J 3 bases, with 8 bases left between them. Per the germline V gene, CDR1 is MNHNS and CDR2 is SASEGT. In DNA, the CDR3 is TGTGCCAGCAGTCAAAAAGGCTACGAGCAGTACTTC. Amino acid sequence: CASSQKGYEQYF.

The gene calls are TRBV10-3 and TRBJ1-4, with D perhaps matching TRBD1 (6 bases). The ends were cut back, 7 bases at V and 6 bases at J, with 12 bases in the middle. This CDR3 is built from 13 residues. CDR1 is ENHRY, CDR2 SYGVKD, per germline. The CDR3 DNA sequence: TGTGCCATCATTCCGAGGACAGATGAAAAACTGTTTTTT. Protein product: CAIIPRTDEKLFF.

This clonotype was seen only once. V is TRBV9 and J is TRBJ1-2; 9 bases fit TRBD1. V was clipped by 5 bases and J by 1 base; unmatched bases: 9. CDR1 and CDR2 from the germline V gene are SGDLS and YYNGEE. The CDR3 extends over 16 amino acids. The CDR3 DNA is TGTGCCAGCAGTGGAGATGGACAGGGGATTAACTATGGCTACACCTTC. This gives the protein CASSGDGQGINYGYTF.

The rearrangement joins TRBV7-2 to TRBJ2-3; 8 bases map to TRBD2. The CDR3 loop spans 14 amino acids. Germline assignment: CDR1 SGHTA and CDR2 FQGNSA. V lost 4 bases and J lost 2; bases outside the gene matches: 2. The DNA of the CDR3 is TGTGCCAGCAGCTCCGGGAGGGCCACAGATACGCAGTATTTT. Translating it yields CASSSGRATDTQYF.

The chain recombines TRBV10-3 with TRBJ1-5; tentative D call: TRBD1 (6 bases). The CDR3 is 13 residues long. V was shortened by 10 bases and J by 6 bases, with 16 bases between the two germline ends. Germline V CDR1 and CDR2: ENHRY, SYGVKD. The CDR3, as DNA: TGTGCCACGTCCCAGGGGAGGAGTCAGCCCCAGCATTTT. Encoded protein: CATSQGRSQPQHF.

This clonotype came up once. A read error is possible here, since a much larger clone lies one base away. The chain uses TRBV3-1 and TRBJ2-7, with D possibly TRBD1 on 6 matching bases. The CDR3 loop spans 11 amino acids. CDR1 is LGHDT, CDR2 YNNKEL, per germline (reference sequence). Trimming cost V 5 bases and J 7 bases, with 9 bases left between them. The CDR3 loop is CASSRGQEQYF. The CDR3 nucleotides read TGTGCCAGCAGCAGAGGACAGGAGCAGTACTTC.

This clonotype was observed at least ten times. The chain joins TRBV5-4 to TRBJ2-7; TRBD2 aligns across 7 bases. V lost 4 bases and J lost 3; bases outside the gene matches: 10. Germline V CDR1 and CDR2: SGHNT, YYREEE (reference sequence). CDR3 length: 15 amino acids. CDR3 protein: CASSGGSGTYYEQYF. The CDR3 DNA sequence: TGTGCCAGCAGCGGGGGGAGCGGGACCTACTACGAGCAGTACTTC.

The V call is TRBV29-1, the J call TRBJ1-1; D is perhaps TRBD1 (5 bases). The germline V gene has CDR1 SQVTM and CDR2 ANQGSEA. The V and J ends lost 4 bases and 4 bases respectively, with 7 bases between them. The CDR3 consists of 11 residues. The CDR3: CSVVQGTEAFF. As DNA, the CDR3 is TGCAGCGTTGTGCAGGGCACTGAAGCTTTCTTT.

This clonotype has a count of ten or more. The chain joins TRBV20-1 to TRBJ1-5; D is unclear. V lost 0 bases to trimming and J lost 2 bases, with 8 bases between them. The CDR3 is made up of 14 amino acids. CDR1 is DFQATT and CDR2 is SNEGSKA in the germline V gene (reference sequence). In DNA, the CDR3 is TGCAGTGCTAGAGATAGCTCGGGCAATCAGCCCCAGCATTTT. It codes for CSARDSSGNQPQHF.

This clonotype was seen ten or more times. This rearrangement joins TRBV7-9 to TRBJ2-5, with TRBD2 identical over 10 bases. This CDR3 has 17 amino acids. V trimming: 1 base; J trimming: 1 base; junction bases outside the gene matches: 6. Germline V CDR1 and CDR2: SEHNR, FQNEAQ (reference sequence). CDR3 DNA: TGTGCCAGCAGCTTAGGCTCTAGCGGGAGCCTCCAAGAGACCCAGTACTTC. It is translated as CASSLGSSGSLQETQYF.

The V gene is TRBV7-2, the J gene TRBJ2-2; D not resolved. The CDR3 runs to 13 residues. With 1 base removed from V and 7 bases from J, the gap between germline ends came to 7 bases. Germline CDR1 is SGHTA and CDR2 is FQGNSA. The CDR3 loop reads CASSLGSGGELFF. CDR3 DNA: TGTGCCAGCAGCTTAGGCTCCGGCGGGGAGCTGTTTTTT.

The genes are TRBV7-8 and TRBJ2-5, with D unclear. The length of the CDR3 is 15 residues. Germline V gene data show CDR1 as SGHVS and CDR2 as FQNEAQ. Trimming removed 6 bases at V and 5 bases at J, with 19 bases between. The CDR3 spells CASRETVSSSETQYF. The CDR3 DNA sequence: TGTGCCAGCAGAGAGACGGTCAGCTCCTCGGAGACCCAGTACTTC.

This clonotype was seen many times. This chain links TRBV12-3 or TRBV12-4 with TRBJ1-5; no firm D call. Trimming took off 7 bases at V and 3 bases at J, with 13 bases between the two ends. The CDR3 runs 14 residues. As DNA, the CDR3 is TGTGCCAGCACCCGCACCGGTTCCAATCAGCCCCAGCATTTT. Its protein is CASTRTGSNQPQHF.

The chain uses TRBV6-5 and TRBJ1-5, with 9 positions matching TRBD1. Trimming at V came to 6 bases and at J to 14 bases, leaving 11 bases not matched to a gene. Germline CDR1 and CDR2: MNHEY and SVGAGI. The CDR3 sequence is 13 residues long. The CDR3 DNA reads TGTGCCAGCAGACTCGGGACAGGGACCTACGAGCATTTT. It yields the protein CASRLGTGTYEHF.

This rearrangement joins TRBV25-1 to TRBJ1-1, with a weak D call TRBD1 (5 bases). Germline V lookup: CDR1 MGHDK, CDR2 SYGVNS. The CDR3 runs 14 residues. CDR3 DNA sequence: TGTGCTAGTGGTTTGGGGGTGGTGAACACTGAAGCTTTCTTT. Translating it yields CASGLGVVNTEAFF.

The chain joins TRBV6-1 to TRBJ1-2; TRBD1 is a possible D gene (5 bases). Germline CDR1 is MNHNS and CDR2 is SASEGT. The CDR3 totals 11 residues. V was shortened by 10 bases and J by 10 bases, with 16 bases between the two germline ends. The CDR3 region has the DNA TGTGCCACCAGGGCAGCGACGGACTACACCTTC. As protein: CATRAATDYTF.